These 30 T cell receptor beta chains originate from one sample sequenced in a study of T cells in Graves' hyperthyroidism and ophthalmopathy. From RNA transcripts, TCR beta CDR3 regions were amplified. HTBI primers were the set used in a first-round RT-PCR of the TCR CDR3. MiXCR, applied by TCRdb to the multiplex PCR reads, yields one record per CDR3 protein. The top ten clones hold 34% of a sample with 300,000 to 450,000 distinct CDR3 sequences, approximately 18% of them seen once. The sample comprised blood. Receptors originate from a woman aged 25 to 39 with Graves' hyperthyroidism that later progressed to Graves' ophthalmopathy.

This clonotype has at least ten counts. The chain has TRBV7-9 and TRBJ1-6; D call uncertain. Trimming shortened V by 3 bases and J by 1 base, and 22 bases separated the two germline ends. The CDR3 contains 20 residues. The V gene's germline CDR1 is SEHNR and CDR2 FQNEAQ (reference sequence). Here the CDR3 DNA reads TGTGCCAGCAGCTTTAGTCCCGGCGTCTCGTCGGAATCCTATAATTCACCCCTCCACTTT. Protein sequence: CASSFSPGVSSESYNSPLHF.

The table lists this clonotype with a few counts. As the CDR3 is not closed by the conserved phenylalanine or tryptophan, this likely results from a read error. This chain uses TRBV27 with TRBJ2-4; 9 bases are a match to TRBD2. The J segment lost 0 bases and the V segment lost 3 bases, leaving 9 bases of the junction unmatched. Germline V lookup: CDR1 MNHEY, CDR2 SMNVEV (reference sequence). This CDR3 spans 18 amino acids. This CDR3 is CASSFLGREGIAKNIQYL. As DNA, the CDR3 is TGTGCCAGCAGTTTCTTGGGGCGGGAGGGGATAGCCAAAAACATTCAGTACCTC.

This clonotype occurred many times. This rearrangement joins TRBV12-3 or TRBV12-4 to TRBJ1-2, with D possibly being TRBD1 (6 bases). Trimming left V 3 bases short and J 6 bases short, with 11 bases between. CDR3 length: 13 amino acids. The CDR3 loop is CASSFIGGHGYTF. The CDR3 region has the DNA TGTGCCAGCAGTTTCATCGGGGGGCATGGCTACACCTTC.

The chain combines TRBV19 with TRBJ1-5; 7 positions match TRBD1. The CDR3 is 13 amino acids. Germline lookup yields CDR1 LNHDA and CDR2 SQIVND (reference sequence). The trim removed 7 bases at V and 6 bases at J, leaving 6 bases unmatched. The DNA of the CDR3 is TGTGCCAGTAACAGCTACAGGGGTCAGCCCCAGCATTTT. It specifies CASNSYRGQPQHF.

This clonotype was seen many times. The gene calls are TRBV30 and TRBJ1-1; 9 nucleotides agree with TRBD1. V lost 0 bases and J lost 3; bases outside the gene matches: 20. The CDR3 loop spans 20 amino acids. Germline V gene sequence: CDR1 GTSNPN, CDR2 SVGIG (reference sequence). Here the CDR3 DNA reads TGTGCCTGGAGTGTAGTAGCACGGGACAGGGTATTGAGAAGGGACACTGAAGCTTTCTTT. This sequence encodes CAWSVVARDRVLRRDTEAFF. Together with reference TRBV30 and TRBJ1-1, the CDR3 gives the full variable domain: SQTIHQWPATLVQPVGSPLSLECTVEGTSNPNLYWYRQAAGRGLQLLFYSVGIGQISSEVPQNLSASRPQDRQFILSSKKLLLSDSGFYLCAWSVVARDRVLRRDTEAFFGQGTRLTVV.

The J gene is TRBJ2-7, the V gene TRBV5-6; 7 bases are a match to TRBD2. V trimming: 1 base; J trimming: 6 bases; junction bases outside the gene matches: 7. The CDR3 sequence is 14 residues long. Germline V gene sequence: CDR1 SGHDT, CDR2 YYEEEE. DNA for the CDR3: TGTGCCAGCAGCTTGTGGGGCAGGGAGGGCGAGCAGTACTTC. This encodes CASSLWGREGEQYF. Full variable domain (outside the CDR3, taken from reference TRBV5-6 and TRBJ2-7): DAGVTQSPTHLIKTRGQQVTLRCSPKSGHDTVSWYQQALGQGPQFIFQYYEEEERQRGNFPDRFSGHQFPNYSSELNVNALLLGDSALYLCASSLWGREGEQYFGPGTRLTVT.

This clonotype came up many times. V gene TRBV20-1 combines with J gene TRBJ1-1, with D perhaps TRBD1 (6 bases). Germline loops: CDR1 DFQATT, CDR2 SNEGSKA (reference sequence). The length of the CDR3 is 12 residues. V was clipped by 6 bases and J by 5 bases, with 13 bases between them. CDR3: CSALQGGTEAFF. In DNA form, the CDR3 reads TGCAGTGCGTTACAGGGTGGGACTGAAGCTTTCTTT.

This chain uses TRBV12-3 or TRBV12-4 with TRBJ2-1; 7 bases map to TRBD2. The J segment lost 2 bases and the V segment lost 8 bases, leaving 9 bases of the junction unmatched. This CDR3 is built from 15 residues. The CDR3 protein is CASGKAGLAYNEQFF. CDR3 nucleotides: TGTGCCAGCGGAAAAGCGGGATTGGCCTACAATGAGCAGTTCTTC.

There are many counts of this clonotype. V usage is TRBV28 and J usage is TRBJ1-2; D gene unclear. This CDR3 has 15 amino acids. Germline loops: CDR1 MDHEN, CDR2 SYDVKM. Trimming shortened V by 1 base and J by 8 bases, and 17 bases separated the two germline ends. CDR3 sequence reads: CASSLYRVRSPGYTF. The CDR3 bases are TGTGCCAGCAGTTTATACCGGGTTCGATCCCCAGGCTACACCTTC.

CDR3 DNA: TGTGCCAGCAGTTTCCGACCAGGGGGCGCTGGGGCCAACGTCCTGACTTTC. Protein product: CASSFRPGGAGANVLTF. The chain employs TRBV12-3 or TRBV12-4 and TRBJ2-6; 8 bases align to TRBD1. V was pared by 3 bases and J by 2 bases, with 6 bases of the junction left unmatched. The CDR3 is 17 residues long.

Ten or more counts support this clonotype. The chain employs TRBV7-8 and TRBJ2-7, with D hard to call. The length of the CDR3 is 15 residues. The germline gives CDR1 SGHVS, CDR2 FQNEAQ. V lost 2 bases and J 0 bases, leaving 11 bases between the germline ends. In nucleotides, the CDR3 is TGTGCCAGCAGCTTACCTGGACGGGCCTCCTACGAGCAGTACTTC. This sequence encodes CASSLPGRASYEQYF.

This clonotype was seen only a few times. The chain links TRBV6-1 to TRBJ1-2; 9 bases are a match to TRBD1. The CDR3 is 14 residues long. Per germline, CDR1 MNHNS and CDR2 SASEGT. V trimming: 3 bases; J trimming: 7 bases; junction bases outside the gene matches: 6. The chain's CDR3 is CASSDGTGTGGYTF. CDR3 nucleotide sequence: TGTGCCAGCAGTGACGGGACAGGGACAGGTGGCTACACCTTC.

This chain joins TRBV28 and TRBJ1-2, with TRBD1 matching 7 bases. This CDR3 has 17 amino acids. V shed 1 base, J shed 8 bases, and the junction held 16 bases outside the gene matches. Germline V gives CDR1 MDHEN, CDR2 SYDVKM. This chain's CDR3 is CASSLLGGDSPSGGYTF. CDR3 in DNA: TGTGCCAGCAGTTTATTAGGCGGGGACAGCCCTTCGGGGGGCTACACCTTC.

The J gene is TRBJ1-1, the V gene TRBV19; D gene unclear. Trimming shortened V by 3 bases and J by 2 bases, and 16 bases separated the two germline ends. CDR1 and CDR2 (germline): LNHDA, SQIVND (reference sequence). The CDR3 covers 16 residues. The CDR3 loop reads CASSIGPLQINTEAFF. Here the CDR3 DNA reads TGTGCCAGTAGTATCGGGCCACTTCAAATAAACACTGAAGCTTTCTTT.

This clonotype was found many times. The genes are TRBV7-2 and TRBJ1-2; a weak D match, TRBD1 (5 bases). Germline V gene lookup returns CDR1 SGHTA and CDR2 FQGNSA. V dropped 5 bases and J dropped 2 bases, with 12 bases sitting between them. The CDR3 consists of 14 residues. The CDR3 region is CASSPGPMNYGYTF. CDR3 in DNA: TGTGCCAGCAGCCCGGGACCGATGAACTATGGCTACACCTTC.

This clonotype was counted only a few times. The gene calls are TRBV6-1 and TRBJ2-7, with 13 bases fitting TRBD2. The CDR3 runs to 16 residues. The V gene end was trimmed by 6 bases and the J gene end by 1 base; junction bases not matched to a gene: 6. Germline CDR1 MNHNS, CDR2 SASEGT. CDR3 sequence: CASSPGTSGISYEQYF. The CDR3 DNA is TGTGCCAGCAGCCCTGGGACTAGCGGGATTTCCTACGAGCAGTACTTC.

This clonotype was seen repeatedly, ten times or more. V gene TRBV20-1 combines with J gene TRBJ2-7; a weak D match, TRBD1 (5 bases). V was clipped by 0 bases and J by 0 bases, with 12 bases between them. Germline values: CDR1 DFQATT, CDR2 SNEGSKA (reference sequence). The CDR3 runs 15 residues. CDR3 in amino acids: CSARDFVDSSYEQYF. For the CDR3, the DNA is TGCAGTGCTAGAGATTTTGTCGACAGCTCCTACGAGCAGTACTTC.

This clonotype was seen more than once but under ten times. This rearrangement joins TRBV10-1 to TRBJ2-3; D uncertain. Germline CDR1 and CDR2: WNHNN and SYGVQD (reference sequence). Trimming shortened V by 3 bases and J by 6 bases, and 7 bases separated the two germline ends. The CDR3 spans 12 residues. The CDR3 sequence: CASSDRWDTQYF. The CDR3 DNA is TGCGCCAGCAGTGATAGATGGGATACGCAGTATTTT.

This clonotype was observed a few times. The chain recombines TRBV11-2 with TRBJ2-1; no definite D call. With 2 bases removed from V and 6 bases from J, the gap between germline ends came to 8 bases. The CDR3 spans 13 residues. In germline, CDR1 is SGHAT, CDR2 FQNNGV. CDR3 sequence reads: CASSLYGPNEQFF. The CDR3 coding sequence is TGTGCCAGCAGCTTATACGGCCCCAATGAGCAGTTCTTC.

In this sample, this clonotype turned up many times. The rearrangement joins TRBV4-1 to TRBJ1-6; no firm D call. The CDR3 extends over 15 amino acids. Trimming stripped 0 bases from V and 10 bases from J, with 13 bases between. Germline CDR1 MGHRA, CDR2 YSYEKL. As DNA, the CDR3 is TGCGCCAGCAGCCAAGAATCAGCTCGAGGGTCACCCCTCCACTTT. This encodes CASSQESARGSPLHF.

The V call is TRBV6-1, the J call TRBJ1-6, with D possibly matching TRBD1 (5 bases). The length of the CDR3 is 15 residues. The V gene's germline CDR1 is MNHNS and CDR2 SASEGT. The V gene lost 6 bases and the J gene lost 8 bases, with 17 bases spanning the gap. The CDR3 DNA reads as TGTGCCAGCAGCTCTCGACAGTTGTCACATTCACCCCTCCACTTT. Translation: CASSSRQLSHSPLHF.

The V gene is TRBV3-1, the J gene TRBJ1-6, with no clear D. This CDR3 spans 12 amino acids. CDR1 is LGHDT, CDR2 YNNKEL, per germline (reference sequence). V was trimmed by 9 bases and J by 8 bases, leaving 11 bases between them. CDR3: CASEDEDSPLHF. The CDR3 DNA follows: TGTGCCAGTGAGGACGAGGATTCACCCCTCCACTTT.

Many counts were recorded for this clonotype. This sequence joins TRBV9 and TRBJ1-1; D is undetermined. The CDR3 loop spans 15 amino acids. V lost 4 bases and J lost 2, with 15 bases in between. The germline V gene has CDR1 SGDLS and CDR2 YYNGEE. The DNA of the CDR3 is TGTGCCAGCAGCCAGGATCTCCCGGGCAACACTGAAGCTTTCTTT. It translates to CASSQDLPGNTEAFF.

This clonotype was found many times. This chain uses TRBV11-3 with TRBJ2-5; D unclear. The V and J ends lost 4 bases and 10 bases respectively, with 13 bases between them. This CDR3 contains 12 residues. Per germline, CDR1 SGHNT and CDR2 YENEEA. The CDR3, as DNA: TGTGCCAGCAGCTCCCTGACCGTGGACCAGTACTTC. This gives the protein CASSSLTVDQYF. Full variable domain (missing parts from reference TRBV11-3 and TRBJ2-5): EAGVVQSPRYKIIEKKQPVAFWCNPISGHNTLYWYLQNLGQGPELLIRYENEEAVDDSQLPKDRFSAERLKGVDSTLKIQPAELGDSAVYLCASSSLTVDQYFGPGTRLLVL.

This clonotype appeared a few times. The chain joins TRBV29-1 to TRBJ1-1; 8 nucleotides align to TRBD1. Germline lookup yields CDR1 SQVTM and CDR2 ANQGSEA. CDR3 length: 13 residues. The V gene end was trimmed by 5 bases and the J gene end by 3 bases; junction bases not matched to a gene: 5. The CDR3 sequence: CSVWTGRDTEAFF. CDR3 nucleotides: TGCAGCGTTTGGACAGGGAGGGACACTGAAGCTTTCTTT.

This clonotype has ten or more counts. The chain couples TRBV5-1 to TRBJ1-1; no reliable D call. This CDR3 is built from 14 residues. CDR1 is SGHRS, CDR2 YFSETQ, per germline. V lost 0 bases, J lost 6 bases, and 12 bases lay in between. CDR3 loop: CASSLAQPESEAFF. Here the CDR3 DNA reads TGCGCCAGCAGCTTGGCTCAACCGGAGTCTGAAGCTTTCTTT.

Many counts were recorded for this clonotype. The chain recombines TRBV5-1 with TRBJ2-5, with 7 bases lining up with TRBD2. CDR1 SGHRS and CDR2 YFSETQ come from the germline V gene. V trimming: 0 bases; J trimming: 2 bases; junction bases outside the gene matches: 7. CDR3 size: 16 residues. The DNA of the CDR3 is TGCGCCAGCAGCTTGGTGGCGGGAGAAGAGCAAGAGACCCAGTACTTC. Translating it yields CASSLVAGEEQETQYF. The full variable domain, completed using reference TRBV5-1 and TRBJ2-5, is KAGVTQTPRYLIKTRGQQVTLSCSPISGHRSVSWYQQTPGQGLQFLFEYFSETQRNKGNFPGRFSGRQFSNSRSEMNVSTLELGDSALYLCASSLVAGEEQETQYFGPGTRLLVL.

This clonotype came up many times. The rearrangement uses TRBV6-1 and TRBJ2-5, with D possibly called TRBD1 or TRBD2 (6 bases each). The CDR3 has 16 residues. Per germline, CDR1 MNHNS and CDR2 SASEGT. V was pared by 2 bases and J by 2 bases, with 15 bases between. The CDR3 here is CASSELVWGAQETQYF. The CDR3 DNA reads TGTGCCAGCAGTGAATTGGTATGGGGGGCTCAAGAGACCCAGTACTTC.

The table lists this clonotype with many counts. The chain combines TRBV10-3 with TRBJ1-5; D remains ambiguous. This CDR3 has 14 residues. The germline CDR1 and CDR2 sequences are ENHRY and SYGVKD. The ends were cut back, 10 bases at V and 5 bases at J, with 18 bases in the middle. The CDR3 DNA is TGTGCCACCCGACCAGACCCCGGGTATCAGCCCCAGCATTTT. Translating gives CATRPDPGYQPQHF.

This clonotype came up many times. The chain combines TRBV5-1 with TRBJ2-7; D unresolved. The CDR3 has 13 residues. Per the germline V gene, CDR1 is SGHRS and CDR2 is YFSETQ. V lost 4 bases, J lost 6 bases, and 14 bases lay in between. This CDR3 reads CASSPENGFEQYF. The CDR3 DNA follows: TGCGCCAGCAGCCCCGAGAACGGATTCGAGCAGTACTTC.